A selection of T cell receptor beta chains follows, all from one sample in a study of siplizumab effects on memory and regulatory T cells. Method: immunoSEQ multiplex PCR; TCRdb's copy keeps in-frame clones and lacks some. The table lists tens of thousands of clones, about 97% of them singletons. The specimen was naive CD8+ T cells sorted from blood. All receptors come from a human donor in good health. The CDR3 runs from the conserved cysteine through the conserved F or W. D genes are given only for firm matches. Clone size appears in some rows only: once, few, many, or a class for an expanded clone.

v_call: TRBV15
d_call: TRBD1
j_call: TRBJ2-7
clone_size: once
cdr3_aa: CATSREARTGYEQYF
cdr3_nt: TGTGCCACCAGCAGAGAAGCAAGGACAGGCTACGAGCAGTACTTC

v_call: TRBV27
d_call: TRBD2
j_call: TRBJ2-3
clone_size: -
cdr3_aa: CASSPLGLADTQYF
cdr3_nt: TGTGCCAGCAGTCCCCTCGGACTAGCAGATACGCAGTATTTT

v_call: TRBV27
d_call: TRBD1
j_call: TRBJ1-1
clone_size: -
cdr3_aa: CASSIGQGGTEAFF
cdr3_nt: TGTGCCAGCAGTATCGGACAGGGCGGCACTGAAGCTTTCTTT

v_call: TRBV13
d_call: TRBD1
j_call: TRBJ2-7
clone_size: -
cdr3_aa: CASSYGTGAGYEQYF
cdr3_nt: TGTGCCAGCAGCTACGGGACAGGGGCAGGCTACGAGCAGTACTTC

v_call: TRBV7-9
d_call: -
j_call: TRBJ1-2
clone_size: -
cdr3_aa: CASSPAQGWGYTF
cdr3_nt: TGTGCCAGCAGCCCTGCGCAGGGCTGGGGCTACACCTTC

v_call: TRBV27
d_call: -
j_call: TRBJ2-7
clone_size: few
cdr3_aa: CASSRSYEQYF
cdr3_nt: TGTGCCAGCAGCCGGAGTTACGAGCAGTACTTC

v_call: TRBV27
d_call: TRBD1
j_call: TRBJ2-7
clone_size: -
cdr3_aa: CASSWTGAYEQYF
cdr3_nt: TGTGCCAGCAGCTGGACAGGGGCTTACGAGCAGTACTTC

v_call: TRBV5-5
d_call: TRBD2
j_call: TRBJ2-1
clone_size: -
cdr3_aa: CASSPTGVAGEPWDNEQFF
cdr3_nt: TGTGCCAGCAGCCCCACCGGGGTAGCGGGAGAGCCATGGGACAATGAGCAGTTCTTC

v_call: TRBV5-4
d_call: -
j_call: TRBJ2-7
clone_size: -
cdr3_aa: CASSLRPTYEQYF
cdr3_nt: TGTGCCAGCAGCTTGAGACCAACCTACGAGCAGTACTTC

v_call: TRBV27
d_call: -
j_call: TRBJ2-1
clone_size: -
cdr3_aa: CASSSGDYNEQFF
cdr3_nt: TGTGCCAGCAGTTCTGGGGATTACAATGAGCAGTTCTTC

v_call: TRBV12-5
d_call: TRBD1
j_call: TRBJ1-4
clone_size: -
cdr3_aa: CASGRTGGQEKLFF
cdr3_nt: TGTGCTAGTGGCCGTACAGGGGGCCAGGAAAAACTGTTTTTT

v_call: TRBV13
d_call: -
j_call: TRBJ2-7
clone_size: -
cdr3_aa: CASSLGGSSSEQYF
cdr3_nt: TGTGCCAGCAGCTTAGGCGGGAGTTCCTCCGAGCAGTACTTC

v_call: TRBV10-1
d_call: -
j_call: TRBJ2-7
clone_size: -
cdr3_aa: CASSESREGVDEQYF
cdr3_nt: TGCGCCAGCAGTGAGTCGCGAGAGGGCGTCGACGAGCAGTACTTC

v_call: TRBV6-5
d_call: TRBD1
j_call: TRBJ2-1
clone_size: -
cdr3_aa: CASSYFTGVEQFF
cdr3_nt: TGTGCCAGCAGTTACTTCACAGGGGTGGAGCAGTTCTTC

v_call: TRBV9
d_call: -
j_call: TRBJ2-1
clone_size: -
cdr3_aa: CASSVREIYNEQFF
cdr3_nt: TGTGCCAGCAGCGTACGGGAGATATACAATGAGCAGTTCTTC

v_call: TRBV27
d_call: -
j_call: TRBJ2-5
clone_size: once
cdr3_aa: CASSLSLPGVGETQYF
cdr3_nt: TGTGCCAGCAGTTTATCCCTTCCGGGAGTAGGGGAGACCCAGTACTTC

v_call: TRBV27
d_call: TRBD2
j_call: TRBJ2-3
clone_size: -
cdr3_aa: CASRPIGGSLDTQYF
cdr3_nt: TGTGCCAGCAGGCCCATCGGCGGGAGCTTAGATACGCAGTATTTT

v_call: TRBV10-3
d_call: TRBD1
j_call: TRBJ2-7
clone_size: -
cdr3_aa: CAISGQGPSYEQYF
cdr3_nt: TGTGCCATTAGTGGACAGGGACCCTCCTACGAGCAGTACTTC

v_call: TRBV29-1
d_call: -
j_call: TRBJ2-2
clone_size: -
cdr3_aa: CSVLRTGELFF
cdr3_nt: TGCAGCGTCCTCCGAACCGGGGAGCTGTTTTTT

v_call: TRBV5-4
d_call: -
j_call: TRBJ2-7
clone_size: -
cdr3_aa: CASRDSLSYEQYF
cdr3_nt: TGTGCCAGCAGGGACAGCTTGTCCTACGAGCAGTACTTC

v_call: TRBV28
d_call: -
j_call: TRBJ1-5
clone_size: -
cdr3_aa: CASSLGLTSNQPQHF
cdr3_nt: TGTGCCAGCAGTCTCGGACTGACGAGCAATCAGCCCCAGCATTTT

v_call: TRBV7-8
d_call: -
j_call: TRBJ2-3
clone_size: -
cdr3_aa: CASSLWAGPTDTQYF
cdr3_nt: TGTGCCAGCAGCTTATGGGCGGGACCCACAGATACGCAGTATTTT

v_call: TRBV25-1
d_call: -
j_call: TRBJ2-7
clone_size: -
cdr3_aa: CASSELSTGIFEQYF
cdr3_nt: TGTGCCAGCAGTGAATTAAGTACCGGAATCTTCGAGCAGTACTTC